This T cell receptor beta chain was obtained from a study of blood T cell repertoires in COVID-19. Self-reported history from a screening survey and questionnaire set each donor's cohort. This CDR3 is built from 14 residues. The germline V gene encodes CDR1 MDHEN and CDR2 SYDVKM. Between the trimmed V and J ends, which lost 10 bases and 1 base, there was a span of 14 bases. In the original workflow: Counts of nucleated cells, estimated from reference gene primer amplification, were obtained. Profiling relied on immunoSEQ multiplex PCR, and the TCRdb table lists in-frame clones only, not all of them. V and J calls and clone size come straight from that table; D and trimming were deduced from the DNA. Of 100,000 to 150,000 clones in the sample, 84% were seen once.

The specimen was PBMCs or T cells enriched from blood (not recorded which). The rearrangement joins TRBV28 to TRBJ1-5; TRBD1 is a possible D gene (6 bases). The sequence derives from a woman aged 30 to 39 who had recovered from COVID-19. The CDR3 is CATRTATSNQPQHF. DNA of the CDR3: TGTGCCACCAGGACAGCAACCAGCAATCAGCCCCAGCATTTT.